This T cell receptor beta chain was captured by sequencing in a study of cytomegalovirus exposure and HLA in healthy donors. Samples came from healthy bone marrow donors. PCR was performed using 60 Vbeta and 13 Jbeta primers. This table comes from immunoSEQ multiplex PCR, and its TCRdb copy is limited to in-frame clones, with some not included. The sample has about 91,000 clones, about nine tenths seen once. CDR3 size: 15 residues. V gave up 0 bases and J gave up 6 bases, with 14 bases separating them. CDR1 SQVTM and CDR2 ANQGSEA come from the germline V gene. The chain combines TRBV29-1 with TRBJ2-2, with D possibly matching TRBD1 (5 bases). This clonotype originated in a man aged 25 to 40 in good health and CMV-seropositive. Sequencing was performed on PBMCs. The CDR3 region is CSVEDLPDSPGELFF. The CDR3 DNA follows: TGCAGCGTTGAAGATCTCCCAGACAGTCCCGGGGAGCTGTTTTTT.